This T cell receptor (beta chain) was profiled in a study of blood T cell repertoires in COVID-19. Study as a whole: From T cells, B-cell-depleted T cells, or PBMCs came the material, which was cDNA or gDNA.

This CDR3 is 16 amino acids long. V lost 0 bases and J lost 3; bases outside the gene matches: 2. Germline V gives CDR1 SGHAT, CDR2 FQNNGV. During active infection, Seattle patients enrolled and were then monitored through disease. Original handling: Amplified reference gene primers provided the basis for estimating nucleated cell counts. The table came from immunoSEQ multiplex PCR; TCRdb's copy has only in-frame clones and leaves some out. V and J calls and clone size are as listed in that table; D and trimming were resolved from the DNA. The sample records about 270,000 clones, less than 90% being singletons.

The chain has TRBV11-2 and TRBJ2-1, with 10 bases fitting TRBD1. The sample consisted of peripheral blood. This clonotype was sampled from a woman between 70 and 85 years old with COVID-19, enrolled during active disease. CDR3 in amino acids: CASSLEGTGVYNEQFF. The CDR3 nucleotides are TGTGCCAGCAGCTTAGAGGGGACAGGGGTCTACAATGAGCAGTTCTTC.